Sequencing of this TCR beta chain was carried out in a study of T cells generated in artificial thymic organoids. Study outcomes and limitations: Thymic and blood naive CD8 cells had diversity comparable to organoid-derived ones.

Bead-based magnetic selection enriched CD8+ T cells. Blood naive CD8 T cells sorted as CD3+TCRalphabeta+CD8+CD45RO-CCR7+. Input was about 35,000 to 230,000 sorted cells per sample. Separate semi-nested PCRs amplified TCRalpha and TCRbeta libraries using constant-region reverse primers in TRAC or TRBC. TCRdb analysed the 5' RACE reads with MiXCR anew, one entry per CDR3 protein. This sample yields fewer than 3,500 distinct CDR3 sequences, of which around a third are seen a single time; about 2.4% belongs to the top ten. Within the sample, this clonotype is medium-sized. Its antigen is still unknown. Trimming shortened V by 5 bases and J by 1 base, and 10 bases separated the two germline ends. The CDR3 spans 14 residues.

The chain carries TRBV12-3 or TRBV12-4 and TRBJ2-3; the D gene could be TRBD1 or TRBD2 (5 bases each). The clonotype comes from a human donor who gave cord blood stem cells for thymic organoid culture, a cardiac surgery patient who gave postnatal thymus, or a blood donor (not recorded which). Sequenced: naive CD8+ T cells from blood. The subset was: CD3+TCRalphabeta+CD8SP T cells; for blood, CD45RO-CCR7+ naive CD8+ T cells. The CDR3 protein is CASSRDLGTDTQYF. CDR3 DNA sequence: TGTGCCAGCAGTCGGGACCTTGGCACAGATACGCAGTATTTT.